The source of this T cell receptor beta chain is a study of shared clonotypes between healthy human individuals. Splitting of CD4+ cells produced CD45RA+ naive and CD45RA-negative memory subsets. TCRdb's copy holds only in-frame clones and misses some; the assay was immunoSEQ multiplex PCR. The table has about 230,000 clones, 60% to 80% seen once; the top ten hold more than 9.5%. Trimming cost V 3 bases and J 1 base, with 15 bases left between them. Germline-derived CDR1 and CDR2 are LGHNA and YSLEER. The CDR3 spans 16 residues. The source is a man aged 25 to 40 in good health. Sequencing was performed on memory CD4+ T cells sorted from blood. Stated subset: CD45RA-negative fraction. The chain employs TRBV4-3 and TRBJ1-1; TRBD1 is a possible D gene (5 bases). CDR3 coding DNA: TGCGCCAGCAGCCAGATTGTTTCGGGACCGAACACTGAAGCTTTCTTT. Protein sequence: CASSQIVSGPNTEAFF.